The clone carrying this T cell receptor (beta chain) was counted ten times or more. Its target is not known. The time point here: newly diagnosed GD, antithyroid drugs for less than 3 months. PBMC RNA was the source of the TCR library. The CDR3 consists of 15 residues. V dropped 1 base and J dropped 0 bases, with 9 bases sitting between them. The germline gives CDR1 LGHDT, CDR2 YNNKEL (reference sequence). This sample is drawn from a study of regulatory T cells in long-lasting Graves disease. Sequencing libraries for TCR beta were prepared with iRepertoire HTBI primers and Arm-PCR of CDR3 regions. TCRdb reanalysed the multiplex PCR reads using MiXCR and keeps one entry per CDR3 protein. This table has just over 600,000 distinct CDR3 sequences, roughly 15% appearing once. Overall study findings and caveats: More public clonotypes were shared by persistent patients (around 2,600) than by new patients (approximately 1,000).

These same data were also listed under a study on T cells in Graves' hyperthyroidism and ophthalmopathy.

V usage is TRBV3-1 and J usage is TRBJ1-1; no reliable D call. The sequencing here drew on peripheral blood mononuclear cells (PBMCs), taken at new diagnosis, from a patient treated with antithyroid drugs. The clonotype was recovered from a young woman with Graves disease. The DNA for the CDR3 is TGTGCCAGCAGCCAAGGGTGGAGTCTGAACACTGAAGCTTTCTTT. Translating gives CASSQGWSLNTEAFF. Using reference TRBV3-1 and TRBJ1-1 for the parts outside the CDR3, the full variable domain is DTAVSQTPKYLVTQMGNDKSIKCEQNLGHDTMYWYKQDSKKFLKIMFSYNNKELIINETVPNRFSPKSPDKAHLNLHINSLELGDSAVYFCASSQGWSLNTEAFFGQGTRLTVV.